The 14 T cell receptor beta chains below were found in one sample sequenced in a study of shared clonotypes between healthy human individuals. Assay used: immunoSEQ multiplex PCR; TCRdb lists only in-frame clones, some missing. The sample records about 2,500,000 clones, more than 80% being singletons. The specimen sequenced was naive CD4+ T cells sorted from blood. Indicated subset: CD45RA+ positively selected. These receptors originate from a man between 18 and 29 years old in good health.

The J gene is TRBJ1-1, the V gene TRBV30; 7 bases are shared with TRBD1. The germline CDR1 and CDR2 sequences are GTSNPN and SVGIG (reference sequence). The CDR3 has 13 residues. With 3 bases clipped from V and 1 base from J, the junction kept 2 bases outside the gene matches. CDR3 bases: TGTGCCTGGAGGCAGGGGGGGAACACTGAAGCTTTCTTT. Translating it yields CAWRQGGNTEAFF. Based on the CDR3 plus reference TRBV30 and TRBJ1-1, the full variable domain is SQTIHQWPATLVQPVGSPLSLECTVEGTSNPNLYWYRQAAGRGLQLLFYSVGIGQISSEVPQNLSASRPQDRQFILSSKKLLLSDSGFYLCAWRQGGNTEAFFGQGTRLTVV.

This sequence joins TRBV7-2 and TRBJ2-1; tentatively, D is TRBD2 (5 bases). Deletions cut 3 bases from V and 6 bases from J, with 24 bases between. CDR1 and CDR2 from the germline V gene are SGHTA and FQGNSA. This CDR3 region has 18 residues. CDR3 residues: CASSFLPFGLSTINEQFF. The CDR3 region has the DNA TGTGCCAGCAGCTTCCTTCCGTTCGGACTGAGCACCATCAATGAGCAGTTCTTC.

V usage is TRBV5-4 and J usage is TRBJ1-1; D might be TRBD1 (6 bases). There are 14 residues in the CDR3. Trimming left V 4 bases short and J 5 bases short, with 15 bases between. Germline CDR1 reads SGHNT; CDR2 reads YYREEE (reference sequence). The CDR3 DNA is TGTGCCAGCAGCCTCCGGGACAAGAAAACTGAAGCTTTCTTT. Translated, it gives CASSLRDKKTEAFF.

This chain joins TRBV6-6 and TRBJ1-2; TRBD1 agrees at 7 bases. Germline V CDR1 and CDR2: MNHNY, SVGAGI (reference sequence). The trim removed 7 bases at V and 6 bases at J, leaving 11 bases unmatched. The CDR3 has 14 amino acids. This CDR3 is CASTPTRQGDGYTF. The DNA for the CDR3 is TGTGCCAGCACCCCCACGAGGCAGGGGGATGGCTACACCTTC.

The chain recombines TRBV5-4 with TRBJ2-1, with D unclear. The CDR3 runs to 13 residues. V dropped 4 bases and J dropped 1 base, with 6 bases sitting between them. Germline assignment: CDR1 SGHNT and CDR2 YYREEE (reference sequence). The CDR3 loop is CASSQQSYNEQFF. The CDR3 region has the DNA TGTGCCAGCAGCCAACAGTCCTACAATGAGCAGTTCTTC.

The chain is built from TRBV27 and TRBJ2-7, with D perhaps TRBD2 (6 bases). Trimming left V 6 bases short and J 7 bases short, with 16 bases between. CDR3 size: 13 residues. From germline, CDR1 is MNHEY and CDR2 SMNVEV (reference sequence). The CDR3 is CASRYGQGGEQYF. For the CDR3, the DNA is TGTGCCAGCAGATACGGGCAGGGAGGAGAGCAGTACTTC.

Concerning this clone: In the same sample, other DNA sequences code for this CDR3. The chain couples TRBV5-1 to TRBJ2-5; D gene ambiguous. This CDR3 has 14 residues. Germline V lookup: CDR1 SGHRS, CDR2 YFSETQ. V lost 0 bases to trimming and J lost 0 bases, with 6 bases between them. The chain's CDR3 is CASSLGGNQETQYF. DNA for the CDR3: TGCGCCAGCAGCTTGGGCGGAAACCAAGAGACCCAGTACTTC.

This clone occurred once. This sequence joins TRBV28 and TRBJ2-7; D is ambiguous. V was cut by 9 bases and J by 0 bases, with 9 bases left in between. Per the germline V gene, CDR1 is MDHEN and CDR2 is SYDVKM. The CDR3 has 12 amino acids. In DNA form, the CDR3 reads TGTGCCAGTATAGCTAGCTCCTACGAGCAGTACTTC. This gives the protein CASIASSYEQYF.

This clone has only one observation. The chain has TRBV5-1 and TRBJ1-4; the match to TRBD1 covers 9 bases. This CDR3 is 17 amino acids long. With 4 bases clipped from V and 2 bases from J, the junction kept 9 bases outside the gene matches. Germline V gives CDR1 SGHRS, CDR2 YFSETQ. CDR3 in DNA: TGCGCCAGCAGCGGCAGGGGACAGGGTGTCACTAATGAAAAACTGTTTTTT. This gives the protein CASSGRGQGVTNEKLFF. Drawing the rest from reference TRBV5-1 and TRBJ1-4, the complete variable domain is KAGVTQTPRYLIKTRGQQVTLSCSPISGHRSVSWYQQTPGQGLQFLFEYFSETQRNKGNFPGRFSGRQFSNSRSEMNVSTLELGDSALYLCASSGRGQGVTNEKLFFGSGTQLSVL.

The gene calls are TRBV10-3 and TRBJ2-7; TRBD1 aligns across 8 bases. V lost 7 bases and J lost 6; bases outside the gene matches: 8. This CDR3 is 13 amino acids long. Germline V gives CDR1 ENHRY, CDR2 SYGVKD. The CDR3 here is CAINGQGSGEQYF. Here the CDR3 DNA reads TGTGCCATCAACGGACAGGGCTCCGGCGAGCAGTACTTC.

The CDR3 is CASSLGPSSEQYF. DNA of the CDR3: TGTGCCAGCAGCTTAGGACCGTCGAGCGAGCAGTACTTC. The chain is built from TRBV7-8 and TRBJ2-7, with D uncertain. The germline CDR1 and CDR2 sequences are SGHVS and FQNEAQ. V was clipped by 1 base and J by 6 bases, with 10 bases between them. The CDR3 runs 13 residues.

This chain joins TRBV5-6 and TRBJ2-7; 11 bases fit TRBD2. In germline, CDR1 is SGHDT, CDR2 YYEEEE. V shed 0 bases, J shed 3 bases, and the junction held 8 bases outside the gene matches. The CDR3 is 17 amino acids. The CDR3 loop is CASSLGSGGANIYEQYF. The CDR3 nucleotides read TGTGCCAGCAGCTTGGGTAGCGGGGGGGCCAATATCTACGAGCAGTACTTC.

V gene TRBV5-1 combines with J gene TRBJ2-7; no clear D gene. The germline gives CDR1 SGHRS, CDR2 YFSETQ. This CDR3 is 13 amino acids long. V was shortened by 1 base and J by 3 bases, with 8 bases between the two germline ends. The CDR3 DNA follows: TGCGCCAGCAGCTTGAGCCAGATCTACGAGCAGTACTTC. Translation gives CASSLSQIYEQYF.

V gene TRBV12-2 combines with J gene TRBJ2-5; the table calls TRBD2, which could not be checked here. TRBV12-2 is described as a pseudogene. The CDR3 totals 20 residues. The CDR3 region has the DNA TGTGCAAGTCGCTTAAAAGATCCCGGACTAGCGGGATCGGAAAGAGAGACCCAGTACTTC. The encoded protein is CASRLKDPGLAGSERETQYF.